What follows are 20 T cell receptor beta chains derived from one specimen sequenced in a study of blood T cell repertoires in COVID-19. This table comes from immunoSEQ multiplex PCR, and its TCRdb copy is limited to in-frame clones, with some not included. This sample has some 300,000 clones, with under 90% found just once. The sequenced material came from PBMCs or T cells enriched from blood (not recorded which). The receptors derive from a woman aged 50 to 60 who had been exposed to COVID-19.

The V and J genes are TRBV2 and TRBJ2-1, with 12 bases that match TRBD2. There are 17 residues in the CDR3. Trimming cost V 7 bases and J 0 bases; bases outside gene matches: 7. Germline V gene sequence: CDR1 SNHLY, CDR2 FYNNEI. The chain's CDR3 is CASTQLAGGLSYNEQFF. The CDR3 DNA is TGTGCCAGCACCCAACTAGCGGGGGGACTCTCCTACAATGAGCAGTTCTTC.

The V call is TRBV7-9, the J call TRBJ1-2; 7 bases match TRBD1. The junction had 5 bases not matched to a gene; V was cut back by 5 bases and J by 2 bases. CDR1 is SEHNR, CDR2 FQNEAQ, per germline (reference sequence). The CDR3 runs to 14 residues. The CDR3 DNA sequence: TGTGCCAGCAGCCGACAGGACAGGAACTATGGCTACACCTTC. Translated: CASSRQDRNYGYTF.

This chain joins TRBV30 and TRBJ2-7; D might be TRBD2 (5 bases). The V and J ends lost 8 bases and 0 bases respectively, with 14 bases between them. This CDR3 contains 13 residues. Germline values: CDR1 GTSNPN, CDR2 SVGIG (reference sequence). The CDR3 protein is CAGNWRASYEQYF. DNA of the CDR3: TGTGCCGGGAATTGGCGGGCCTCCTACGAGCAGTACTTC.

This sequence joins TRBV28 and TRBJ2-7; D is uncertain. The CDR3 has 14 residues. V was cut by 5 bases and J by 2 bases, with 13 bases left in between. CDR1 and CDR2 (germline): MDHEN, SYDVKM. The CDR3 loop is CASSVWPVTYEQYF. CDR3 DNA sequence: TGTGCCAGCAGTGTGTGGCCAGTTACCTACGAGCAGTACTTC.

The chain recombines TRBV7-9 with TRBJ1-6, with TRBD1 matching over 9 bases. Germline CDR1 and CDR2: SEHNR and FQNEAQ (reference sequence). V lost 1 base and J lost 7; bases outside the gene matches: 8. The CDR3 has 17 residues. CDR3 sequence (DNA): TGTGCCAGCAGCTTAGATTATACCGGGACAGGGAATTCACCCCTCCACTTT. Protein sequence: CASSLDYTGTGNSPLHF.

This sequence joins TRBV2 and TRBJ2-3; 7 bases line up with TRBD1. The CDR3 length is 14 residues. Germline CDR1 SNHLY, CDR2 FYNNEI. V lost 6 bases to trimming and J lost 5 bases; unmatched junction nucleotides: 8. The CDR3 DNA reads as TGTGCCAGCAGGGGACAGCCCGTATTAGATACGCAGTATTTT. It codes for CASRGQPVLDTQYF.

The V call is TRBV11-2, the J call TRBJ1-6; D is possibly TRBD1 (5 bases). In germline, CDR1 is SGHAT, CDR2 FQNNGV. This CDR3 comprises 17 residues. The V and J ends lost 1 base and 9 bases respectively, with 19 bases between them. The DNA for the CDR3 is TGTGCCAGCAGCTTAGGAGGTGGGCCAGGGTTTTTTTCACCCCTCCACTTT. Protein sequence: CASSLGGGPGFFSPLHF.

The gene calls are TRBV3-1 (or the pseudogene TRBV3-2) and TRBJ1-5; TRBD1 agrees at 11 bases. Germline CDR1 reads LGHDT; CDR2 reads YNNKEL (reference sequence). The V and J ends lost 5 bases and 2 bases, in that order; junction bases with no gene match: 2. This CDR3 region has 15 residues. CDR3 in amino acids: CASSGQGAGNQPQHF. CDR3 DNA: TGTGCCAGCAGCGGACAGGGGGCAGGCAATCAGCCCCAGCATTTT.

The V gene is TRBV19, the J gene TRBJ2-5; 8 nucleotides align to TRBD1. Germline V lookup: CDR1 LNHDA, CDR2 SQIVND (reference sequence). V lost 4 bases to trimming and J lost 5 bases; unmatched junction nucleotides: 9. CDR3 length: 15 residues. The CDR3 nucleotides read TGTGCCAGTAGTAATCGGCAGGGGGCGTGGGAGACCCAGTACTTC. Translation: CASSNRQGAWETQYF.

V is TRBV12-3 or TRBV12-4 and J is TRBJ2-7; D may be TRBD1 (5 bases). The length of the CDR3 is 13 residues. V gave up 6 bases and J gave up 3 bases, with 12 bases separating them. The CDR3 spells CASREGHNYEQYF. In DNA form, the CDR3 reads TGTGCCAGCAGAGAAGGACACAACTACGAGCAGTACTTC.

The CDR3 region is CASSLLAVGEQYF. CDR3 in DNA: TGTGCCAGCAGTTTATTGGCGGTCGGCGAGCAGTACTTC. V and J are TRBV27 and TRBJ2-7, with D unclear. The CDR3 extends over 13 amino acids. V was cut by 1 base and J by 6 bases, with 10 bases left in between. CDR1 and CDR2 (germline): MNHEY, SMNVEV (reference sequence).

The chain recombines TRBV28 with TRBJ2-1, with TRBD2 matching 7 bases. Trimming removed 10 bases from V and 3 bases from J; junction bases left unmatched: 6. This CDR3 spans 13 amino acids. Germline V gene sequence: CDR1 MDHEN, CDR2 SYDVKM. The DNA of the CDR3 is TGTGCCACGCGGGGGTACATCTACAATGAGCAGTTCTTC. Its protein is CATRGYIYNEQFF.

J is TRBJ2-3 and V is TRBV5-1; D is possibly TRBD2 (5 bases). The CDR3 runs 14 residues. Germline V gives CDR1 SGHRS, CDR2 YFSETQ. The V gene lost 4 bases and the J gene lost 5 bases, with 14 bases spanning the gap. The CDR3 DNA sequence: TGCGCCAGCAGCCCCGGAGGCGGAGGAGATACGCAGTATTTT. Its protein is CASSPGGGGDTQYF.

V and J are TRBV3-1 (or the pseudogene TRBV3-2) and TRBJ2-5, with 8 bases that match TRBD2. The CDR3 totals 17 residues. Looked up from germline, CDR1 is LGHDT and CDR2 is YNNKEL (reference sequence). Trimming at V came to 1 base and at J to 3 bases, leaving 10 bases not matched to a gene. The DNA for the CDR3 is TGTGCCAGCAGCCAAGCCCCACCGGGACTAGGGAAAGAGACCCAGTACTTC. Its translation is CASSQAPPGLGKETQYF.

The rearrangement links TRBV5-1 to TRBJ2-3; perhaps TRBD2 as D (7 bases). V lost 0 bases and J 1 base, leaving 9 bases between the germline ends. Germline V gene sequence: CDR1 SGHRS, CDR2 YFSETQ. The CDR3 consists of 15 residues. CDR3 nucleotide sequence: TGCGCCAGCAGCTTGGCGGGGGGCCGCACAGATACGCAGTATTTT. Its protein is CASSLAGGRTDTQYF.

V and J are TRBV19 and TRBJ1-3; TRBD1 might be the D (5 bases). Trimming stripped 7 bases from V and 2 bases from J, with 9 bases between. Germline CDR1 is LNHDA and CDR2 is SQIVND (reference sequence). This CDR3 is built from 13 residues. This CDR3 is CASNDRTGNTIYF. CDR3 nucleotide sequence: TGTGCCAGTAACGACAGAACTGGAAACACCATATATTTT.

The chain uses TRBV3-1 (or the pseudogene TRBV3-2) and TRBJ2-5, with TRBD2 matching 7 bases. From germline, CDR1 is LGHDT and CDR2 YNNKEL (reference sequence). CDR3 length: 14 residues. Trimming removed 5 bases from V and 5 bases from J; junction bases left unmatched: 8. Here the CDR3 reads CASSRLAPRETQYF. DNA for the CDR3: TGTGCCAGCAGCAGACTAGCCCCCAGGGAGACCCAGTACTTC.

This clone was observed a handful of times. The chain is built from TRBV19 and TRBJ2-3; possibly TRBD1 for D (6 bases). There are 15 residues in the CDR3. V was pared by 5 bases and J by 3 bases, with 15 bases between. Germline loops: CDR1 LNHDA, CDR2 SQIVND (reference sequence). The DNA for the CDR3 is TGTGCCAGTAGTGTTGACCGTCAGGGGACAGATACGCAGTATTTT. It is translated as CASSVDRQGTDTQYF.

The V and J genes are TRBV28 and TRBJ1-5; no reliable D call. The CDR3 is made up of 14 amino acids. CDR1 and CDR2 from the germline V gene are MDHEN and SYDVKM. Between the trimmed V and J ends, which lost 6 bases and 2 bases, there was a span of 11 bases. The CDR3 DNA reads TGTGCCAGCAGCCCTGGAGGCGGCAATCAGCCCCAGCATTTT. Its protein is CASSPGGGNQPQHF.

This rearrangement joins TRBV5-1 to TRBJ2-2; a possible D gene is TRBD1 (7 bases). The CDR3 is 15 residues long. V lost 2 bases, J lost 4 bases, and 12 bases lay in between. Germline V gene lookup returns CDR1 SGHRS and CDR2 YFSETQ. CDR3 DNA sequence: TGCGCCAGCAGCTTAGGAGGGGGCCTCACCGGGGAGCTGTTTTTT. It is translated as CASSLGGGLTGELFF. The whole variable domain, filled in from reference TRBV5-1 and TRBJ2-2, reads KAGVTQTPRYLIKTRGQQVTLSCSPISGHRSVSWYQQTPGQGLQFLFEYFSETQRNKGNFPGRFSGRQFSNSRSEMNVSTLELGDSALYLCASSLGGGLTGELFFGEGSRLTVL.